What follows describes a single T cell receptor beta chain. What it binds is not known. This specimen comes from a study of T cell responses to AZD1222 COVID-19 vaccine. Broader study findings: There were mostly white British donors and more females than males, and clonal diversity was possibly underestimated. Spike-wide vaccine-associated CD4 TCRs dominated at 160-218 and 743-854. Seropositive AZD1222 recipients at baseline numbered only five or six.

The germline V gene has CDR1 SGHDN and CDR2 FVKESK. V was clipped by 1 base and J by 10 bases; unmatched bases: 9. The CDR3 is 14 residues long. Only in-frame clones appear in the TCRdb table, and some are missing; sequencing was by immunoSEQ multiplex PCR. This table has around 87,000 clones, 85% to 90% appearing once. This chain connects TRBV14 to TRBJ1-1; TRBD1 agrees at 7 bases. The TCR was taken from an adult in good health. Material: peripheral blood, obtained on day 0 of AZD1222 vaccination. The CDR3 here is CASSQVTGEGPAFF. The CDR3 DNA follows: TGTGCCAGCAGCCAAGTTACAGGGGAGGGACCAGCTTTCTTT.